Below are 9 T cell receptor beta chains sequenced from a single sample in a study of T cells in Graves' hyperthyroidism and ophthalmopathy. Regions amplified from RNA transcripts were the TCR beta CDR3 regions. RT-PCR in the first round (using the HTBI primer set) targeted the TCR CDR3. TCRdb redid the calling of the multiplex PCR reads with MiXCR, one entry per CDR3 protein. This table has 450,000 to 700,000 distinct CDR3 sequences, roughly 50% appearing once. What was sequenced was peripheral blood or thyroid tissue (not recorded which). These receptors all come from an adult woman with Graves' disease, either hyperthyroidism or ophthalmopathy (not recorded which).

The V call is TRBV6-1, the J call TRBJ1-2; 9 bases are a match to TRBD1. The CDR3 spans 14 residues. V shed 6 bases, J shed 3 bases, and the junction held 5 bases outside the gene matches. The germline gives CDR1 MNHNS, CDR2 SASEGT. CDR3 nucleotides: TGTGCCAGCAGATTCTGGACAGGGGACTATGGCTACACCTTC. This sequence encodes CASRFWTGDYGYTF.

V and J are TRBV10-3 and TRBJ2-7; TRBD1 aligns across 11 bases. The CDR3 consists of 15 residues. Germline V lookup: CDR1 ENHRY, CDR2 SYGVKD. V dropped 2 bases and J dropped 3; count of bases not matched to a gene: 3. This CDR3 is CAISERDRGIYEQYF. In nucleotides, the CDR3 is TGTGCCATCAGTGAGCGGGACAGGGGGATCTACGAGCAGTACTTC.

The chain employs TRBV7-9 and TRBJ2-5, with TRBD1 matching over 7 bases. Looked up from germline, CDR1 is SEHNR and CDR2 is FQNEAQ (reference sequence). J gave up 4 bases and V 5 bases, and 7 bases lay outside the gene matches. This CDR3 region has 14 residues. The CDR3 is CASSKDRVIETQYF. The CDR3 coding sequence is TGTGCCAGCAGCAAAGACAGGGTCATAGAGACCCAGTACTTC. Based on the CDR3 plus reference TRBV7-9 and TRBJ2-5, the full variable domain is DTGVSQNPRHKITKRGQNVTFRCDPISEHNRLYWYRQTLGQGPEFLTYFQNEAQLEKSRLLSDRFSAERPKGSFSTLEIQRTEQGDSAMYLCASSKDRVIETQYFGPGTRLLVL.

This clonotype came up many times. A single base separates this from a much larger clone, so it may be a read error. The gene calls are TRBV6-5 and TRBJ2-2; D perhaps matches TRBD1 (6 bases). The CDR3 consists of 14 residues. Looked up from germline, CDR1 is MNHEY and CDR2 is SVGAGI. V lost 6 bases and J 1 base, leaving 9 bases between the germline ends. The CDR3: CASRTGQNTGELFF. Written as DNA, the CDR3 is TGTGCCAGCAGAACGGGACAGAACACCGGGGAGCTGTTTTTT.

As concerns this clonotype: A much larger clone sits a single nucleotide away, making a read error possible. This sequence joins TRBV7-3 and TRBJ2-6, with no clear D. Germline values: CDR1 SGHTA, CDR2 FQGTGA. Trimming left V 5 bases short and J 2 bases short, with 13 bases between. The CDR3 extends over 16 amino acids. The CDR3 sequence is CASSPHRSPGANVLTF. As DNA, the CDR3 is TGTGCCAGCAGCCCCCACCGAAGTCCTGGGGCCAACGTCCTGACTTTC.

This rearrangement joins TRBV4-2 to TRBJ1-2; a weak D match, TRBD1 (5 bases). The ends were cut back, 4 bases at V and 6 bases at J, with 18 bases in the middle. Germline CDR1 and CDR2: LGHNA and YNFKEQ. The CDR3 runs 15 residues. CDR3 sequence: CASSPGPGEVDGYTF. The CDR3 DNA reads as TGTGCCAGCAGCCCGGGACCGGGGGAGGTTGATGGCTACACCTTC.

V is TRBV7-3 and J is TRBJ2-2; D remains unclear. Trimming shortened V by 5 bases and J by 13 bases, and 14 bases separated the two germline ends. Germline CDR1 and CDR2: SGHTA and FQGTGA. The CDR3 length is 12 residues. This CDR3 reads CASSLRPPGLFF. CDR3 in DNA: TGTGCCAGCAGCCTCCGACCCCCAGGGCTGTTTTTT.

The CDR3 sequence is CASSSTGGNTYEQYF. In DNA form, the CDR3 reads TGTGCCAGCAGCAGTACAGGGGGGAACACCTACGAGCAGTACTTC. The genes are TRBV16 and TRBJ2-7, with 8 bases that match TRBD1. Germline CDR1 reads KGHSY; CDR2 reads FQNENV. The CDR3 has 15 amino acids. J gave up 2 bases and V 5 bases, and 8 bases lay outside the gene matches.

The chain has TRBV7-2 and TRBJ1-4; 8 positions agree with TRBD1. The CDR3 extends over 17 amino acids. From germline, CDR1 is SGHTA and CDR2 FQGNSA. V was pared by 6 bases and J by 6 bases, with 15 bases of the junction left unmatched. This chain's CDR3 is CASSFLPTAGGYEKLFF. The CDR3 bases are TGTGCCAGCAGTTTCCTTCCGACGGCAGGGGGCTATGAAAAACTGTTTTTT.